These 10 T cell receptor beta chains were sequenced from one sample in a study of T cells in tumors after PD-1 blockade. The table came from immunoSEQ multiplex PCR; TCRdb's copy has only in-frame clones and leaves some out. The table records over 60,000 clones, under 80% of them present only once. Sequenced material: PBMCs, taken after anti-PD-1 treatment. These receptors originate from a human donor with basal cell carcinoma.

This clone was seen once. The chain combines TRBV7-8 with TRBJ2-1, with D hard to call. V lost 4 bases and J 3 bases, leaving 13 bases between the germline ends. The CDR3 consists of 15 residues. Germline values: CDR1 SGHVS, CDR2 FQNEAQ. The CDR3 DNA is TGTGCCAGCAGCTCCGCCTCAAGCGACTACAATGAGCAGTTCTTC. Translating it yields CASSSASSDYNEQFF.

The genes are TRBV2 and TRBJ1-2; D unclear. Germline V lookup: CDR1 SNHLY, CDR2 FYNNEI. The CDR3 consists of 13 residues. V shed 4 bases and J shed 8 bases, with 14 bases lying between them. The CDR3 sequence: CASSVRTAGGYTF. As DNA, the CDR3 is TGTGCCAGCAGTGTGAGGACCGCGGGGGGCTACACCTTC.

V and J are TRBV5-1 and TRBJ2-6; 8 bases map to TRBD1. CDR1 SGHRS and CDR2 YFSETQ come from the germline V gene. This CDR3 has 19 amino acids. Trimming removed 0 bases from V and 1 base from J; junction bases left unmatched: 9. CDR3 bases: TGCGCCAGCAGCTTGGTAGGACAGGGTAGGGTATCTGGGGCCAACGTCCTGACTTTC. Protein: CASSLVGQGRVSGANVLTF.

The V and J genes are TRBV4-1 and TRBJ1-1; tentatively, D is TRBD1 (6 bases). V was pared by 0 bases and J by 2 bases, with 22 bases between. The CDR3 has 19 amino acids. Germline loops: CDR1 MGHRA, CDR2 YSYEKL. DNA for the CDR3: TGCGCCAGCAGCCAAGAACCCCCAGGGGCGCGGGTGTATAACACTGAAGCTTTCTTT. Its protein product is CASSQEPPGARVYNTEAFF.

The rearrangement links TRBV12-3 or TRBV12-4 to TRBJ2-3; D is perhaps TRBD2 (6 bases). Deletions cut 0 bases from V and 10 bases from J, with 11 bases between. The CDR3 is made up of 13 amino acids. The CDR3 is CASSLASGSPQYF. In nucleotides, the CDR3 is TGTGCCAGCAGTTTAGCTAGCGGAAGCCCGCAGTATTTT.

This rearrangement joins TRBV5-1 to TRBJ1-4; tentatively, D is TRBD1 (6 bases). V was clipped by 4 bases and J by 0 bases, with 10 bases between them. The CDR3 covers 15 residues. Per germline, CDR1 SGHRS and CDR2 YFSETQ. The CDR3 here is CASSNQGPTNEKLFF. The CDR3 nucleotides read TGCGCCAGCAGCAATCAGGGGCCAACTAATGAAAAACTGTTTTTT.

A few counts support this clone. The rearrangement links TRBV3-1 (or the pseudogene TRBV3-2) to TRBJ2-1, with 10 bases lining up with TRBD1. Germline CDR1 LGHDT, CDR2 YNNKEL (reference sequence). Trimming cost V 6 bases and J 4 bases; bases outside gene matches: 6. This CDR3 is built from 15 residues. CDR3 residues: CASSYPGQGYNEQFF. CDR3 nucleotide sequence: TGTGCCAGCAGTTACCCGGGACAGGGGTACAATGAGCAGTTCTTC.

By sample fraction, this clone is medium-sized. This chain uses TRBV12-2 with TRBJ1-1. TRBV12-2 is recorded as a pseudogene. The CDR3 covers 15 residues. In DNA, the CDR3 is TGTGCAAGTCGCTTAGTTTCGGAGGTCGGCACTGAAGCTTTCTTT. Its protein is CASRLVSEVGTEAFF.

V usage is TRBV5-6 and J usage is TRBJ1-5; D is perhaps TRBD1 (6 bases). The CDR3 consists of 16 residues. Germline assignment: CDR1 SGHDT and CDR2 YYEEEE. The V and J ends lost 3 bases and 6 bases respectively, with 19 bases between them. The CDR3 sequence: CASSSRGPAGIQPQHF. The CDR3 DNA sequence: TGTGCCAGCAGCTCCAGGGGCCCAGCTGGGATTCAGCCCCAGCATTTT.

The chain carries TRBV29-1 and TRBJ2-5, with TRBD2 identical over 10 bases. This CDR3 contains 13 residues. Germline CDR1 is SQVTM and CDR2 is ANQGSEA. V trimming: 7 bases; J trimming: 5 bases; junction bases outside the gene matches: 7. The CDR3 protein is CSASSGGTETQYF. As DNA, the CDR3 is TGCAGCGCATCTAGCGGGGGAACGGAGACCCAGTACTTC.